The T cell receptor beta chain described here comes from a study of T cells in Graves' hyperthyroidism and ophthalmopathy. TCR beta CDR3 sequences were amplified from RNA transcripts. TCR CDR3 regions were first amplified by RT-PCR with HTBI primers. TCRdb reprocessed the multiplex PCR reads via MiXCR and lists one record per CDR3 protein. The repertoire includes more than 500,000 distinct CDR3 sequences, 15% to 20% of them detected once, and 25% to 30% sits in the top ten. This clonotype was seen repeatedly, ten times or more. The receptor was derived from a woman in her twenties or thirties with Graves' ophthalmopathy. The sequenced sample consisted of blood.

CDR3 bases: TGCGCCAGCAGCGGGGGACTAGGGAGCTCCTACAATGAGCAGTTCTTC. Protein product: CASSGGLGSSYNEQFF. This chain joins TRBV5-1 and TRBJ2-1; 8 bases align to TRBD2. With 4 bases clipped from V and 0 bases from J, the junction kept 6 bases outside the gene matches. Germline values: CDR1 SGHRS, CDR2 YFSETQ. The CDR3 has 16 residues.